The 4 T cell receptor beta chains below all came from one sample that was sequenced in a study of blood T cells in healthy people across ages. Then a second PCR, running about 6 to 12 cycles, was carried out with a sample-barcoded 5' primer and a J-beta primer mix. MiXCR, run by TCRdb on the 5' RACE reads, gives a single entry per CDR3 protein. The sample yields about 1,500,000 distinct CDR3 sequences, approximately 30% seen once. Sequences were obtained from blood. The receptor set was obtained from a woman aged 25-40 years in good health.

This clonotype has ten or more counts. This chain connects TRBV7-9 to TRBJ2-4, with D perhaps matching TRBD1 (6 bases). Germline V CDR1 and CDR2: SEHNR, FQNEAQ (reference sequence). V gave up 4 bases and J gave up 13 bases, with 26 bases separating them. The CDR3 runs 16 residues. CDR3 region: CASSSSNIGQSLRQYF. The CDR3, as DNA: TGTGCCAGCAGCTCTAGTAACATAGGACAGAGCCTAAGGCAGTACTTC.

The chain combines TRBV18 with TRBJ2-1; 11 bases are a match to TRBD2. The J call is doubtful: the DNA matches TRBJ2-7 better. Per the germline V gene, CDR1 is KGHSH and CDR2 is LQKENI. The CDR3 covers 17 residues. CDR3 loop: CASSPRPSGGYYNEQYF. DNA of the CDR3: TGTGCCAGCTCACCACGGCCTAGCGGGGGGTACTACAATGAGCAGTACTTC.

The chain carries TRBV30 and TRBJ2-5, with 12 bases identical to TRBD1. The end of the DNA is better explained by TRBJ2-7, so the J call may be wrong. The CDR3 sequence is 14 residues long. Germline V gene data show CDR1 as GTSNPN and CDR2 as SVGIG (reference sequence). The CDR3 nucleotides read TGTGCCTGGAGTTCCGGGACAGGGGGCCACGAGCAGTACTTC. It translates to CAWSSGTGGHEQYF.

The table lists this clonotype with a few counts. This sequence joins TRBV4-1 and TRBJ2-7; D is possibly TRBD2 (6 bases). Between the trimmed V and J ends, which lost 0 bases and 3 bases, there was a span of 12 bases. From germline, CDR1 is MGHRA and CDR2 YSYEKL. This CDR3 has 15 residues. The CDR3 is CASSQETGTGYEQYF. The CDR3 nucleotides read TGCGCCAGCAGCCAAGAGACCGGGACTGGCTACGAGCAGTACTTC.